This entry lists 10 T cell receptor beta chains sequenced from one sample in a study of blood T cell repertoires in COVID-19. Method: immunoSEQ multiplex PCR; TCRdb's copy keeps in-frame clones and lacks some. Here the sample spans a few hundred thousand clones, around 80% being singletons. The sequencing sample was made of PBMCs or T cells enriched from blood (not recorded which). The source is a young man with acute COVID-19.

The CDR3 reads CASSASGGTDTQYF. In DNA, the CDR3 is TGTGCCAGCAGTGCTAGCGGGGGCACAGATACGCAGTATTTT. This chain links TRBV6-4 with TRBJ2-3, with 9 bases aligning to TRBD2. The CDR3 consists of 14 residues. Losses at the gene ends were 4 bases for V and 1 base for J; bases not matched to a gene: 0. Germline values: CDR1 MRHNA, CDR2 SNTAGT.

The chain links TRBV19 to TRBJ1-6; 7 bases agree with TRBD1. CDR1 is LNHDA, CDR2 SQIVND, per germline (reference sequence). With 5 bases clipped from V and 7 bases from J, the junction kept 8 bases outside the gene matches. The CDR3 length is 15 residues. The CDR3 bases are TGTGCCAGTAGTTCCCGGGACAGATCAAATTCACCCCTCCACTTT. Translated, it gives CASSSRDRSNSPLHF.

The genes are TRBV28 and TRBJ2-1; no clear D. Germline CDR1 and CDR2: MDHEN and SYDVKM. The CDR3 spans 10 residues. The V gene lost 6 bases and the J gene lost 6 bases, with 3 bases spanning the gap. DNA for the CDR3: TGTGCCAGCAGGGCCAATGAGCAGTTCTTC. Translated: CASRANEQFF.

The chain links TRBV28 to TRBJ1-6, with 8 nucleotides matching TRBD1. Trimming removed 9 bases from V and 5 bases from J; junction bases left unmatched: 9. The length of the CDR3 is 15 residues. In germline, CDR1 is MDHEN, CDR2 SYDVKM. CDR3 amino acids: CASWVRTGNNSPLHF. The CDR3 DNA sequence: TGTGCCAGTTGGGTAAGGACAGGGAATAATTCACCCCTCCACTTT.

CDR3 loop: CASSLDSSTDTQYF. CDR3 DNA: TGCGCCAGCAGCTTGGACTCTAGCACAGATACGCAGTATTTT. This chain joins TRBV5-1 and TRBJ2-3; D remains unclear. The germline V gene encodes CDR1 SGHRS and CDR2 YFSETQ. Trimming stripped 0 bases from V and 0 bases from J, with 5 bases between. This CDR3 region has 14 residues.

The chain recombines TRBV14 with TRBJ1-2, with D possibly being TRBD1 (5 bases). CDR3 size: 17 residues. CDR1 is SGHDN, CDR2 FVKESK, per germline. Trimming took 6 bases from V and 6 from J, leaving 26 bases between them. This CDR3 is CASSHTGTQGRRNGYTF. The CDR3 DNA reads TGTGCCAGCAGTCATACCGGGACTCAGGGCCGGCGAAATGGCTACACCTTC.

A few counts support this clone. This rearrangement joins TRBV25-1 to TRBJ2-1; D might be TRBD2 (6 bases). CDR3 size: 18 residues. Per the germline V gene, CDR1 is MGHDK and CDR2 is SYGVNS. The V end was cut by 3 bases, the J end by 0 bases, with 18 bases between. Written as DNA, the CDR3 is TGTGCCAGCAGTGATTCGAACGGGAGAGGCGACTCCTACAATGAGCAGTTCTTC. The encoded protein is CASSDSNGRGDSYNEQFF.

V is TRBV11-2 and J is TRBJ1-6; D call uncertain. The CDR3 has 15 residues. V was shortened by 5 bases and J by 7 bases, with 15 bases between the two germline ends. The V gene's germline CDR1 is SGHAT and CDR2 FQNNGV. The CDR3 loop is CASSPPWENNSPLHF. In DNA, the CDR3 is TGTGCCAGCAGCCCCCCCTGGGAGAACAATTCACCCCTCCACTTT.

The chain uses TRBV5-4 and TRBJ1-2, with 7 bases matching TRBD1. Germline CDR1 and CDR2: SGHNT and YYREEE (reference sequence). This CDR3 is 15 amino acids long. V shed 5 bases, J shed 3 bases, and the junction held 10 bases outside the gene matches. The CDR3 sequence is CASSRAGGTYYGYTF. The CDR3 bases are TGTGCCAGCAGTCGAGCAGGGGGGACTTACTATGGCTACACCTTC. The full variable domain, in which reference TRBV5-4 and TRBJ1-2 provide the parts outside the CDR3, is ETGVTQSPTHLIKTRGQQVTLRCSSQSGHNTVSWYQQALGQGPQFIFQYYREEENGRGNFPPRFSGLQFPNYSSELNVNALELDDSALYLCASSRAGGTYYGYTFGSGTRLTVV.

The chain uses TRBV4-1 and TRBJ2-3, with D possibly TRBD2 on 7 matching bases. Looked up from germline, CDR1 is MGHRA and CDR2 is YSYEKL. This CDR3 has 17 amino acids. V dropped 0 bases and J dropped 5 bases, with 18 bases sitting between them. The CDR3 region has the DNA TGCGCCAGCAGCCAAGAAGTGGGGAGGGGGGGTAGAGATACGCAGTATTTT. This gives the protein CASSQEVGRGGRDTQYF.